The 13 T cell receptor beta chains given below trace back to one sample, sequenced in a study of T cell responses to AZD1222 COVID-19 vaccine. Repertoires were generated with immunoSEQ multiplex PCR, while TCRdb's copy carries only in-frame clones and drops some. The table has about 110,000 clones, around 90% seen once; the top ten hold approximately 15%. Material: peripheral blood, obtained 28 days after the second AZD1222 dose. Receptors were obtained from an adult who received the AZD1222 COVID-19 vaccine.

The chain is built from TRBV5-6 and TRBJ1-2; no clear D. CDR1 and CDR2 (germline): SGHDT, YYEEEE. The CDR3 is made up of 15 amino acids. V was trimmed by 0 bases and J by 7 bases, leaving 16 bases between them. CDR3 loop: CASSLALLSFGGYTF. The CDR3 DNA sequence: TGTGCCAGCAGCTTGGCCTTACTGTCATTTGGTGGCTACACCTTC.

This sequence joins TRBV19 and TRBJ1-1; no firm D call. The CDR3 totals 12 residues. Germline assignment: CDR1 LNHDA and CDR2 SQIVND (reference sequence). Trimming took off 4 bases at V and 1 base at J, with 4 bases between the two ends. CDR3 coding DNA: TGTGCCAGTAGTAGGTGGAACACTGAAGCTTTCTTT. Its protein product is CASSRWNTEAFF.

This sequence joins TRBV18 and TRBJ2-2; TRBD2 matches 7 bases. Per germline, CDR1 KGHSH and CDR2 LQKENI. The CDR3 has 15 amino acids. V shed 3 bases, J shed 4 bases, and the junction held 5 bases outside the gene matches. The CDR3 DNA is TGTGCCAGCTCACCGGCCGGACTAGGCACCGGGGAGCTGTTTTTT. As protein: CASSPAGLGTGELFF.

The V gene is TRBV6-1, the J gene TRBJ1-2, with 8 bases aligning to TRBD1. This CDR3 has 19 residues. Germline CDR1 is MNHNS and CDR2 is SASEGT. The junction had 13 bases not matched to a gene; V was cut back by 0 bases and J by 1 base. The CDR3 DNA follows: TGTGCCAGCAGTGAAGCGCTTTTGGGGACAGGCGTCGTTAACTATGGCTACACCTTC. Translating gives CASSEALLGTGVVNYGYTF.

The V gene is TRBV30, the J gene TRBJ1-5; D is unresolved. The CDR3 sequence is 13 residues long. Per the germline V gene, CDR1 is GTSNPN and CDR2 is SVGIG (reference sequence). Trimming shortened V by 0 bases and J by 6 bases, and 9 bases separated the two germline ends. The CDR3 DNA is TGTGCCTGGAGTGTACAAGGTTCTCAGCCCCAGCATTTT. Translated: CAWSVQGSQPQHF.

The V gene is TRBV7-3, the J gene TRBJ1-5; D unresolved. V was cut by 3 bases and J by 6 bases, with 9 bases left in between. CDR3 length: 13 residues. Germline CDR1 is SGHTA and CDR2 is FQGTGA. This chain's CDR3 is CASSFAEGQPQHF. CDR3 bases: TGTGCCAGCAGCTTCGCTGAAGGTCAGCCCCAGCATTTT. The full variable domain, rest sourced from reference TRBV7-3 and TRBJ1-5, is GAGVSQTPSNKVTEKGKYVELRCDPISGHTALYWYRQSLGQGPEFLIYFQGTGAADDSGLPNDRFFAVRPEGSVSTLKIQRTERGDSAVYLCASSFAEGQPQHFGDGTRLSIL.

V usage is TRBV19 and J usage is TRBJ1-3, with 8 nucleotides matching TRBD1. V shed 5 bases, J shed 8 bases, and the junction held 11 bases outside the gene matches. Germline V gene data show CDR1 as LNHDA and CDR2 as SQIVND (reference sequence). CDR3 size: 15 residues. The CDR3 sequence: CASSGLRTGRDTIYF. Written as DNA, the CDR3 is TGTGCCAGTAGTGGACTCCGGACAGGGAGAGACACCATATATTTT.

The rearrangement links TRBV7-9 to TRBJ2-2; unclear D gene. The CDR3 sequence is 14 residues long. V lost 5 bases, J lost 5 bases, and 12 bases lay in between. Germline CDR1 and CDR2: SEHNR and FQNEAQ (reference sequence). This chain's CDR3 is CASSPGEGTGELFF. The DNA for the CDR3 is TGTGCCAGCAGCCCCGGAGAAGGGACCGGGGAGCTGTTTTTT. Full variable domain (remainder filled in from reference TRBV7-9 and TRBJ2-2): DTGVSQNPRHKITKRGQNVTFRCDPISEHNRLYWYRQTLGQGPEFLTYFQNEAQLEKSRLLSDRFSAERPKGSFSTLEIQRTEQGDSAMYLCASSPGEGTGELFFGEGSRLTVL.

The rearrangement joins TRBV5-1 to TRBJ2-7; D not certain. This CDR3 is built from 20 residues. CDR1 and CDR2 (germline): SGHRS, YFSETQ. The germline V and J ends were trimmed by 0 bases and 1 base, with 26 bases remaining between them. Written as DNA, the CDR3 is TGCGCCAGCAGCTTGGAACTCAGAAGGACCTTCCTCCCCTCGTCCTACGAGCAGTACTTC. It codes for CASSLELRRTFLPSSYEQYF.

The chain carries TRBV6-5 and TRBJ1-2; tentatively, D is TRBD1 (5 bases). The V and J ends lost 2 bases and 2 bases respectively, with 12 bases between them. The germline CDR1 and CDR2 sequences are MNHEY and SVGAGI. This CDR3 contains 15 residues. This CDR3 is CASSYSVRANYGYTF. The CDR3 coding sequence is TGTGCCAGCAGTTACAGTGTCAGGGCAAACTATGGCTACACCTTC.

In DNA, the CDR3 is TGTGCCAGCAGTACGACTAGCGGGAGCCGAGGTGAGCAGTTCTTC. Its protein is CASSTTSGSRGEQFF. The J gene is TRBJ2-1, the V gene TRBV6-5; 12 bases map to TRBD2. CDR1 is MNHEY and CDR2 is SVGAGI in the germline V gene. With 5 bases clipped from V and 9 bases from J, the junction kept 8 bases outside the gene matches. CDR3 length: 15 residues.

V and J are TRBV3-1 (or the pseudogene TRBV3-2) and TRBJ1-5; D possibly corresponds to TRBD1 (5 bases). The germline V gene has CDR1 LGHDT and CDR2 YNNKEL (reference sequence). This CDR3 contains 13 residues. Deletions cut 6 bases from V and 6 bases from J, with 12 bases between. In DNA form, the CDR3 reads TGTGCCAGCAGTCCAGGGTTGGTTCAGCCCCAGCATTTT. Translating gives CASSPGLVQPQHF.

The CDR3 protein is CASSFLGVPNYGYTF. CDR3 sequence (DNA): TGTGCCAGCAGCTTTCTCGGGGTCCCTAACTATGGCTACACCTTC. The chain recombines TRBV11-2 with TRBJ1-2; D is ambiguous. The germline V and J ends were trimmed by 3 bases and 0 bases, with 11 bases remaining between them. The CDR3 length is 15 residues. Germline V gives CDR1 SGHAT, CDR2 FQNNGV.